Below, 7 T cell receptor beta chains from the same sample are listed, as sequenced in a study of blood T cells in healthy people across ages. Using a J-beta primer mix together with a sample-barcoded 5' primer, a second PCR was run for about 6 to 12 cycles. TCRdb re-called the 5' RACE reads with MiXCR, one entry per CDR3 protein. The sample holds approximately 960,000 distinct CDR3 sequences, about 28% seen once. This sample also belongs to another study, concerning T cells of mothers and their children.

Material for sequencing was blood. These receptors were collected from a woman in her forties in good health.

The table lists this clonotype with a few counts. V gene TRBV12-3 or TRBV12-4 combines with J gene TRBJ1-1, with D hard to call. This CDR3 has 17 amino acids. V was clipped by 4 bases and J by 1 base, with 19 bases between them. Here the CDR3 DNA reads TGTGCCAGCAGTTCGCCCTCCTTACGGGCAGAGAACACTGAAGCTTTCTTT. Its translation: CASSSPSLRAENTEAFF.

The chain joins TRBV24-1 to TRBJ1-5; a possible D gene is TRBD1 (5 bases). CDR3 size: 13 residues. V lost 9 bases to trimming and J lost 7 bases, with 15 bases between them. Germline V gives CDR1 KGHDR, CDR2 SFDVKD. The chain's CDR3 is CATGQGGSQPQHF. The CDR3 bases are TGTGCCACCGGGCAGGGAGGCAGCCAGCCCCAGCATTTT.

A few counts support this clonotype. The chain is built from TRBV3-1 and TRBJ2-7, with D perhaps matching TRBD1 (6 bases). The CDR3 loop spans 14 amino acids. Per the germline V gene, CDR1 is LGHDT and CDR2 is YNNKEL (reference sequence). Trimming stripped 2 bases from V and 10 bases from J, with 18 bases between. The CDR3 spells CASSQTDRLGLQYF. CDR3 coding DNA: TGTGCCAGCAGCCAAACCGACAGGCTAGGTCTCCAGTACTTC.

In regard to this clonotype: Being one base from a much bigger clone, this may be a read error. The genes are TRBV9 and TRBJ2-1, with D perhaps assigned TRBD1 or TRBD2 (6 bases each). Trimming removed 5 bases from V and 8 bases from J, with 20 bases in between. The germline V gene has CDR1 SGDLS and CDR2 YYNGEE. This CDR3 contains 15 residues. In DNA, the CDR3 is TGTGCCAGCAGGAGAACGGGGGCAAAAATCCATGAGCAGTTCTTC. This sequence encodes CASRRTGAKIHEQFF.

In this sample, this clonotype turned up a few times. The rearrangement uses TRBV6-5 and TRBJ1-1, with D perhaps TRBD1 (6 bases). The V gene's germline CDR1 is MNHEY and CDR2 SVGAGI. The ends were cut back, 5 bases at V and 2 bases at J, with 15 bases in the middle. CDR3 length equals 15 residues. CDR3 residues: CASSGVGGHNTEAFF. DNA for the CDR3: TGTGCCAGCAGTGGGGTGGGGGGCCATAACACTGAAGCTTTCTTT.

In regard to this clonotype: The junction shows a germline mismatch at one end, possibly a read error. In DNA, the CDR3 is TGTGTCAGCCCGGGACTAGCGGGGCCTGAGCAGTTCTTC. It codes for CVSPGLAGPEQFF. The chain links TRBV2 to TRBJ2-1; the match to TRBD2 covers 13 bases. Germline V gene data show CDR1 as SNHLY and CDR2 as FYNNEI. This CDR3 region has 13 residues.

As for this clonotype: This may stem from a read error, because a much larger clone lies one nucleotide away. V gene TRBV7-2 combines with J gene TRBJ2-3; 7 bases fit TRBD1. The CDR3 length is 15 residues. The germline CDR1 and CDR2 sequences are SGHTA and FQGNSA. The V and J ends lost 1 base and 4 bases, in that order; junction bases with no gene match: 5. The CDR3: CASSLGGTEADTQYF. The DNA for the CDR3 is TGTGCCAGCAGCTTAGGGGGGACAGAAGCAGATACGCAGTATTTT. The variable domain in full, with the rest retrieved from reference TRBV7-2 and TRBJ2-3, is GAGVSQSPSNKVTEKGKDVELRCDPISGHTALYWYRQSLGQGLEFLIYFQGNSAPDKSGLPSDRFSAERTGGSVSTLTIQRTQQEDSAVYLCASSLGGTEADTQYFGPGTRLTVL.